The next 18 T cell receptor beta chains were all read from a single sample in a study of T cell repertoires in cytomegalovirus infection. Using its own MiXCR run on the reads, TCRdb lists one record per CDR3 protein. The repertoire holds some 700,000 distinct CDR3 sequences, with less than 40% as singletons. Sequencing was performed on PBMCs. The receptor source for this set is a human donor in good health (CMV status not recorded). Some clones in this sample may be carry-over from other donors' samples.

This chain joins TRBV6-1 and TRBJ2-7, with D perhaps matching TRBD1 (5 bases). The V end lost 4 bases, the J end lost 1 base, and 5 bases lay between the germline ends. Germline V gives CDR1 MNHNS, CDR2 SASEGT. This CDR3 region has 12 residues. The CDR3 DNA is TGTGCCAGCAGTGGACAGTCCTACGAGCAGTACTTC. Translation gives CASSGQSYEQYF.

This sequence joins TRBV27 and TRBJ2-1; D gene unclear. The CDR3 extends over 13 amino acids. Between the trimmed V and J ends, which lost 6 bases and 7 bases, there was a span of 13 bases. Germline CDR1 is MNHEY and CDR2 is SMNVEV (reference sequence). The CDR3 DNA follows: TGTGCCAGCAGGGCGACCGGTTGGAATGAGCAGTTCTTC. Protein: CASRATGWNEQFF.

This clonotype appeared many times. The chain couples TRBV7-9 to TRBJ1-6; TRBD1 aligns across 10 bases. The CDR3 loop spans 15 amino acids. Germline V gene lookup returns CDR1 SEHNR and CDR2 FQNEAQ (reference sequence). Trimming cost V 6 bases and J 7 bases; bases outside gene matches: 6. Written as DNA, the CDR3 is TGTGCCAGCAGGGGAGAGGACAGGGGGAATTCACCCCTCCACTTT. This codes for CASRGEDRGNSPLHF.

This clonotype appeared a few times. The rearrangement joins TRBV6-2 or TRBV6-3 to TRBJ1-5, with 8 bases identical to TRBD1. The germline CDR1 and CDR2 sequences are MNHEY and SVGEGT. The junction had 11 bases not matched to a gene; V was cut back by 5 bases and J by 5 bases. The CDR3 has 16 amino acids. The CDR3: CASSHGQGPTDQPQHF. DNA of the CDR3: TGTGCCAGCAGTCATGGACAGGGACCTACGGATCAGCCCCAGCATTTT.

The V call is TRBV19, the J call TRBJ2-1; 11 bases map to TRBD1. This CDR3 has 15 amino acids. V was pared by 3 bases and J by 6 bases, with 4 bases of the junction left unmatched. CDR1 and CDR2 from the germline V gene are LNHDA and SQIVND (reference sequence). This CDR3 is CASSMRTGGLNEQFF. CDR3 DNA: TGTGCCAGTAGTATGAGGACAGGGGGCCTCAATGAGCAGTTCTTC. The whole variable domain, filled in from reference TRBV19 and TRBJ2-1, reads DGGITQSPKYLFRKEGQNVTLSCEQNLNHDAMYWYRQDPGQGLRLIYYSQIVNDFQKGDIAEGYSVSREKKESFPLTVTSAQKNPTAFYLCASSMRTGGLNEQFFGPGTRLTVL.

The chain has TRBV20-1 and TRBJ1-6, with D hard to call. The V and J ends lost 3 bases and 8 bases respectively, with 14 bases between them. This CDR3 comprises 14 residues. Germline V CDR1 and CDR2: DFQATT, SNEGSKA (reference sequence). CDR3 bases: TGCAGTGCTAGTTGGGCCTCGGAATATTCACCCCTCCACTTT. Translated: CSASWASEYSPLHF.

The chain carries TRBV28 and TRBJ2-1; D is possibly TRBD2 (5 bases). Germline lookup yields CDR1 MDHEN and CDR2 SYDVKM. Trimming pared 6 bases from V and 7 bases from J, leaving 13 bases between. CDR3 length: 13 residues. In nucleotides, the CDR3 is TGTGCCAGCAGGCCTCACCGGGGAAATGAGCAGTTCTTC. This sequence encodes CASRPHRGNEQFF. The variable domain in full, with the rest retrieved from reference TRBV28 and TRBJ2-1, is DVKVTQSSRYLVKRTGEKVFLECVQDMDHENMFWYRQDPGLGLRLIYFSYDVKMKEKGDIPEGYSVSREKKERFSLILESASTNQTSMYLCASRPHRGNEQFFGPGTRLTVL.

This clonotype was found a few times. The chain employs TRBV7-9 and TRBJ1-2, with D possibly matching TRBD1 (5 bases). The CDR3 runs 16 residues. V gave up 2 bases and J gave up 3 bases, with 16 bases separating them. Germline V lookup: CDR1 SEHNR, CDR2 FQNEAQ (reference sequence). The CDR3, as DNA: TGTGCCAGCAGCTTACTTCCCCCCGGGGCCCACTATGGCTACACCTTC. Its protein product is CASSLLPPGAHYGYTF.

The rearrangement joins TRBV14 to TRBJ2-6, with TRBD2 identical over 7 bases. CDR3 length: 16 amino acids. Germline V lookup: CDR1 SGHDN, CDR2 FVKESK. Trimming at V came to 4 bases and at J to 0 bases, leaving 3 bases not matched to a gene. The CDR3: CASSPQRGSGANVLTF. In DNA form, the CDR3 reads TGTGCCAGCAGCCCTCAGCGGGGCTCTGGGGCCAACGTCCTGACTTTC.

This clonotype showed up many times. J is TRBJ1-5 and V is TRBV7-2; TRBD1 might be the D (5 bases). The CDR3 sequence is 15 residues long. CDR1 and CDR2 from the germline V gene are SGHTA and FQGNSA. The V gene lost 3 bases and the J gene lost 9 bases, with 18 bases spanning the gap. CDR3 loop: CASSFRRQGLWPQHF. As DNA, the CDR3 is TGTGCCAGCAGCTTTCGGCGGCAGGGACTATGGCCCCAGCATTTT.

The J gene is TRBJ1-4, the V gene TRBV10-3, with D possibly TRBD1 on 5 matching bases. The CDR3 contains 13 residues. Trimming pared 5 bases from V and 7 bases from J, leaving 11 bases between. The germline gives CDR1 ENHRY, CDR2 SYGVKD. The CDR3, as DNA: TGTGCCATCAGTTCGGGGGTTGGTGAAAAACTGTTTTTT. This translates into CAISSGVGEKLFF.

The chain carries TRBV11-2 and TRBJ2-2; 10 bases align to TRBD2. The CDR3 totals 17 residues. Germline assignment: CDR1 SGHAT and CDR2 FQNNGV. J gave up 0 bases and V 2 bases, and 3 bases lay outside the gene matches. CDR3 coding DNA: TGTGCCAGCAGCTTATTGAGCGGGGGGGCGAACACCGGGGAGCTGTTTTTT. Translated: CASSLLSGGANTGELFF.

The rearrangement joins TRBV20-1 to TRBJ1-6; TRBD1 is a possible D gene (5 bases). With 0 bases removed from V and 0 bases from J, the gap between germline ends came to 9 bases. CDR3 length: 16 residues. From germline, CDR1 is DFQATT and CDR2 SNEGSKA (reference sequence). CDR3 protein: CSARDEGSSYNSPLHF. CDR3 bases: TGCAGTGCTAGAGATGAGGGGAGCTCCTATAATTCACCCCTCCACTTT.

This clonotype appeared a few times. The CDR3 DNA reads TGTGCCAGCGCATTGTCGGAGACCCAGTACTTC. Residues: CASALSETQYF. This chain links TRBV28 with TRBJ2-5, with no clear D. The ends were cut back, 8 bases at V and 5 bases at J, with 9 bases in the middle. Looked up from germline, CDR1 is MDHEN and CDR2 is SYDVKM. The CDR3 loop spans 11 amino acids.

V usage is TRBV2 and J usage is TRBJ1-1; D possibly corresponds to TRBD1 (6 bases). The CDR3 is 13 amino acids. Germline V gives CDR1 SNHLY, CDR2 FYNNEI. Trimming shortened V by 5 bases and J by 4 bases, and 11 bases separated the two germline ends. CDR3 nucleotides: TGTGCCAGCAGTAACAGGGTAGTCACTGAAGCTTTCTTT. It encodes CASSNRVVTEAFF.

This clonotype came up a few times. The genes are TRBV7-8 and TRBJ2-2; 10 bases align to TRBD1. Germline-derived CDR1 and CDR2 are SGHVS and FQNEAQ. With 5 bases clipped from V and 7 bases from J, the junction kept 22 bases outside the gene matches. This CDR3 region has 20 residues. The CDR3 DNA is TGTGCCAGCAGCCTCCGGGAGGGACAGGGGTTTACCATCCTCGGCGGGGAGCTGTTTTTT. Its protein product is CASSLREGQGFTILGGELFF.

The rearrangement uses TRBV5-1 and TRBJ1-1; TRBD1 is a possible D gene (6 bases). Germline lookup yields CDR1 SGHRS and CDR2 YFSETQ. V was cut by 5 bases and J by 4 bases, with 15 bases left in between. CDR3 length equals 14 residues. The CDR3 DNA sequence: TGCGCCAGCAGGACACAGGGATGGGGCACTGAAGCTTTCTTT. Its protein product is CASRTQGWGTEAFF.

J is TRBJ1-1 and V is TRBV12-3 or TRBV12-4; maybe TRBD1 (6 bases). Between the trimmed V and J ends, which lost 5 bases and 3 bases, there was a span of 10 bases. The CDR3 covers 13 residues. The CDR3: CASSQGLYTEAFF. Here the CDR3 DNA reads TGTGCCAGCAGTCAGGGGTTGTACACTGAAGCTTTCTTT.